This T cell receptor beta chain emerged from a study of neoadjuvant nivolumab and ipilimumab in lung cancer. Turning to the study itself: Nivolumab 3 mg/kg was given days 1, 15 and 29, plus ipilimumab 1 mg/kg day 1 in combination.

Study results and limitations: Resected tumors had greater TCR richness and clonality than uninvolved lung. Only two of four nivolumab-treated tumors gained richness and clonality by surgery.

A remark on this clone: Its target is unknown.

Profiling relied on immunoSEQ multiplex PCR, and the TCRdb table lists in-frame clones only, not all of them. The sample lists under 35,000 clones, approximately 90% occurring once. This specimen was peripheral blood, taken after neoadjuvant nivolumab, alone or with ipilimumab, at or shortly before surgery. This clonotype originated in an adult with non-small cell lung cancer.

CDR3 region: CASSFERGGLEQYF. The DNA for the CDR3 is TGTGCCAGCAGCTTCGAACGGGGGGGCCTCGAGCAGTACTTC. This sequence joins TRBV5-5 and TRBJ2-7, with 8 bases that match TRBD2. The CDR3 loop spans 14 amino acids. CDR1 and CDR2 from the germline V gene are SGHKS and YYEKEE (reference sequence). V lost 2 bases to trimming and J lost 6 bases; unmatched junction nucleotides: 7.